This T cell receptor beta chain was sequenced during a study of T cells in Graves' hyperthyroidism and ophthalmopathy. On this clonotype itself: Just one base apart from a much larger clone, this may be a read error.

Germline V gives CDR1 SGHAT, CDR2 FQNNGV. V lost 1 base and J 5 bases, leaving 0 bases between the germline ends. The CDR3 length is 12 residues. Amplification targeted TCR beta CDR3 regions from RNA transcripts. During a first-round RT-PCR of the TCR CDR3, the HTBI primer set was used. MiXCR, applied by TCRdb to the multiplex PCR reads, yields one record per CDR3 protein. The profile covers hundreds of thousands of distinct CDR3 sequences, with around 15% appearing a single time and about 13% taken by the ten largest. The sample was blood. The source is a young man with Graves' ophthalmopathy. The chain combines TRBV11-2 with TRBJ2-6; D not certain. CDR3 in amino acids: CASSLGANVLTF. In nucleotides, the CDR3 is TGTGCCAGCAGCTTAGGGGCCAACGTCCTGACTTTC.